This TCR beta chain was documented in a study of blood T cell repertoires in COVID-19. On the study more broadly: Some COVID-19 samples were acute and others convalescent; all came from the United States, Italy and Spain. Sample material is recorded as cDNA or gDNA derived from T cells, B-cell-depleted T cells, or PBMCs.

Profiled with immunoSEQ multiplex PCR; TCRdb holds only in-frame clones, not every one. The data show roughly 290,000 clones, almost 90% seen once. This sequence originates from a young woman with acute COVID-19. The specimen sequenced was PBMCs or T cells enriched from blood (not recorded which).

The CDR3 spells CASSQEGEAAGGNTIYF. DNA for the CDR3: TGCGCCAGCAGCCAAGAAGGCGAAGCCGCCGGGGGAAACACCATATATTTT. V and J are TRBV4-1 and TRBJ1-3; no clear D gene. In germline, CDR1 is MGHRA, CDR2 YSYEKL. The length of the CDR3 is 17 residues. V lost 0 bases and J lost 4, with 16 bases in between.